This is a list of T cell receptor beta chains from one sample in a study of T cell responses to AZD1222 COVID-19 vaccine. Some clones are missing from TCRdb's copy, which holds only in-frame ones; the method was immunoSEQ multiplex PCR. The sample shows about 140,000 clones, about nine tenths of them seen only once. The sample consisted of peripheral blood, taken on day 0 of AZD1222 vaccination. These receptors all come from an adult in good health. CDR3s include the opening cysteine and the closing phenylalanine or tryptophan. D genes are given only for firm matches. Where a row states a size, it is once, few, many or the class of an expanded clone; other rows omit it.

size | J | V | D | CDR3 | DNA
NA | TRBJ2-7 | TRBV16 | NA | CASSPQGATYEQYF | TGTGCCAGCAGCCCGCAAGGGGCCACCTACGAGCAGTACTTC
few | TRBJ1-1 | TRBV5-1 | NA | CASSFQENTEAFF | TGCGCCAGCAGCTTCCAAGAAAACACTGAAGCTTTCTTT
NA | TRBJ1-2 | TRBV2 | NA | CASSSFRGVGGYTF | TGTGCCAGCAGTTCCTTTCGGGGGGTAGGGGGCTACACCTTC
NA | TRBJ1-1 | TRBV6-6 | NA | CASKDRNTEAFF | TGTGCCAGCAAGGACAGGAACACTGAAGCTTTCTTT
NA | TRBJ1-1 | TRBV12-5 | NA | CASGLGGETEAFF | TGTGCTAGTGGCCTCGGTGGAGAGACTGAAGCTTTCTTT
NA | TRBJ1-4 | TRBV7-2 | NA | CASSLAQGEKLFF | TGTGCCAGCAGCTTAGCGCAGGGTGAAAAACTGTTTTTT
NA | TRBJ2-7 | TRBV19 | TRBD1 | CASRDRRSSYEQYF | TGTGCCAGTAGGGACAGGAGGAGCTCCTACGAGCAGTACTTC
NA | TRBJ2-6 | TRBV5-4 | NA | CASSLRGVPGANVLTF | TGTGCCAGCAGCTTGCGCGGGGTCCCTGGGGCCAACGTCCTGACTTTC
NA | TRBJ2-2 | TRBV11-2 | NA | CASSARPRQNTGELFF | TGTGCCAGCAGCGCCCGCCCTAGACAGAACACCGGGGAGCTGTTTTTT
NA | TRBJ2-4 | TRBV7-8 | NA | CASSPDSAQAYF | TGTGCCAGCAGCCCAGACTCGGCCCAGGCGTACTTC
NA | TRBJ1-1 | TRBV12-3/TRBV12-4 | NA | CASSFGGNTEAFF | TGTGCCAGCAGTTTTGGGGGGAACACTGAAGCTTTCTTT
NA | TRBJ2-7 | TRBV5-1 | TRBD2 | CASSPGTSHEQYF | TGCGCCAGCAGCCCCGGGACTAGCCACGAGCAGTACTTC
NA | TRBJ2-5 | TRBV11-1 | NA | CASSYDMSQETQYF | TGTGCCAGCAGTTATGACATGTCCCAAGAGACCCAGTACTTC
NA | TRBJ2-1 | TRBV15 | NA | CATSRGGRLTSYNEQFF | TGTGCCACCAGCAGAGGGGGCCGGTTGACATCCTACAATGAGCAGTTCTTC
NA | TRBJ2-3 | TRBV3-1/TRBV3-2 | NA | CASSRDLAGLPDTQYF | TGTGCCAGCAGCCGTGACTTGGCGGGGCTCCCAGATACGCAGTATTTT
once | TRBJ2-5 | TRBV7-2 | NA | CASGAGRQETQYF | TGTGCCAGCGGCGCGGGAAGACAAGAGACCCAGTACTTC
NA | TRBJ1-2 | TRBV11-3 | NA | CASSLDPARGSGYTF | TGTGCCAGCAGCTTAGATCCCGCCCGAGGGAGTGGCTACACCTTC
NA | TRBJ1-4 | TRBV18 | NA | CASSPSGLSEKLFF | TGTGCCAGCTCCCCCTCCGGCTTATCTGAAAAACTGTTTTTT
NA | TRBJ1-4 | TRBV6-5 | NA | CASRPRTGDHEKLFF | TGTGCCAGCAGGCCCCGAACGGGGGACCATGAAAAACTGTTTTTT
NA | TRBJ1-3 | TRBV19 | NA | CASSLGGFDVGNTIYF | TGTGCCAGTAGTCTGGGGGGTTTCGACGTTGGAAACACCATATATTTT
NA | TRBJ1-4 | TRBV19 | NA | CASTLGGPGNEKLFF | TGTGCCAGTACCCTGGGGGGGCCGGGTAATGAAAAACTGTTTTTT
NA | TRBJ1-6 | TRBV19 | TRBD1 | CASSTGQGPSPLHF | TGTGCCAGTAGTACTGGACAGGGTCCTTCACCCCTCCACTTT
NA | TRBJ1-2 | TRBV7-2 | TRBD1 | CASSSGTGLGYGYTF | TGTGCCAGCAGCTCCGGGACAGGGTTAGGCTATGGCTACACCTTC
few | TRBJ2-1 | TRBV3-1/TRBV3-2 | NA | CASSYVLGPSSYNEQFF | TGTGCCAGCAGCTATGTCCTCGGTCCTAGCTCCTACAATGAGCAGTTCTTC
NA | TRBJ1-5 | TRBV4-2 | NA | CASSPRVGFPDQPQHF | TGTGCCAGCAGCCCTCGGGTAGGATTTCCGGATCAGCCCCAGCATTTT
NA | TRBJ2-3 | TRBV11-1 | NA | CASSLEGDGSTDTQYF | TGTGCCAGCAGCTTAGAAGGGGATGGGAGCACAGATACGCAGTATTTT
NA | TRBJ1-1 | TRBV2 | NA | CASSEQGLSEAFF | TGTGCCAGCAGTGAACAGGGATTGAGTGAAGCTTTCTTT
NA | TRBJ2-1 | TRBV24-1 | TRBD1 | CATSDLRHRGGNEQFF | TGTGCCACCAGTGATTTGCGGCACAGGGGCGGCAATGAGCAGTTCTTC
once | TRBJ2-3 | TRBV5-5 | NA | CASSGGAGDGPDTQYF | TGTGCCAGCAGTGGGGGGGCGGGAGACGGCCCAGATACGCAGTATTTT
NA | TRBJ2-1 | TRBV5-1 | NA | CASSPSYNEQFF | TGCGCCAGCAGTCCCTCCTACAATGAGCAGTTCTTC
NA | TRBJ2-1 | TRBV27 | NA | CASSPQAGYNEQFF | TGTGCCAGCAGTCCCCAGGCGGGTTACAATGAGCAGTTCTTC
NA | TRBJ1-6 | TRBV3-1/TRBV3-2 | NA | CASSHGVGSPLHF | TGTGCCAGCAGCCACGGGGTGGGCTCACCCCTCCACTTT
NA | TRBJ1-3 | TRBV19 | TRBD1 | CASLRAQGLFSGNTIYF | TGTGCCAGTTTGAGGGCACAGGGGCTCTTCTCTGGAAACACCATATATTTT
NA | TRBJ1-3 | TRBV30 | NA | CAWSVAGVTNTIYF | TGTGCCTGGAGTGTAGCGGGGGTAACGAACACCATATATTTT
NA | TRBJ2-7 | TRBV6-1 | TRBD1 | CASSVFPGTGGREQYF | TGTGCCAGCAGTGTCTTTCCCGGGACAGGGGGGAGAGAGCAGTACTTC
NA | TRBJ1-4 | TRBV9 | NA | CASSVGTNEKLFF | TGTGCCAGCAGCGTAGGGACTAATGAAAAACTGTTTTTT
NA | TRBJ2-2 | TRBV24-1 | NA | CATSDPGKGGELFF | TGTGCCACCAGTGACCCAGGAAAGGGCGGGGAGCTGTTTTTT
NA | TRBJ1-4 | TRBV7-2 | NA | CASSLAPSVPEKLFF | TGTGCCAGCAGCTTAGCTCCCAGTGTCCCCGAAAAACTGTTTTTT
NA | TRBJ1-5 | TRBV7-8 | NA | CASSLEGGVRQPQHF | TGTGCCAGCAGCTTAGAGGGGGGGGTACGGCAGCCCCAGCATTTT
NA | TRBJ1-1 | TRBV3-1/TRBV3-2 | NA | CASSLKTGNTEAFF | TGTGCCAGCAGTTTAAAGACAGGGAACACTGAAGCTTTCTTT
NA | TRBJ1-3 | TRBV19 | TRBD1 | CASSKRQGQTSGNTIYF | TGTGCCAGTAGTAAACGCCAGGGACAGACCTCTGGAAACACCATATATTTT
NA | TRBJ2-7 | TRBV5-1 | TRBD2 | CASHLTSGSSVYEQYF | TGCGCCAGCCACCTTACTAGCGGGAGCAGCGTCTACGAGCAGTACTTC
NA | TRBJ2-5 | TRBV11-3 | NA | CASSAGRMIIQETQYF | TGTGCCAGCAGCGCAGGTCGTATGATTATCCAAGAGACCCAGTACTTC
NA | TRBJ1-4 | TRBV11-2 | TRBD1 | CASSERQGPNEKLFF | TGTGCCAGCAGTGAAAGACAGGGCCCTAATGAAAAACTGTTTTTT
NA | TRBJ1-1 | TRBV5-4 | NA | CASSLGARANTEAFF | TGTGCCAGCAGCTTGGGTGCCAGGGCGAACACTGAAGCTTTCTTT
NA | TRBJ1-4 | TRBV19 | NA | CASSARQEFNEKLFF | TGTGCCAGTAGTGCCCGACAGGAATTTAATGAAAAACTGTTTTTT